Described below is a single TCR beta chain sequence and its context. The entry originates in a study of low-dose radiotherapy and immunotherapy resistance in tumors. Background on the study: Cohort 1 received 0.5 Gy per fraction every 2 weeks, totaling 6.5 Gy. Intravenous administration to patients comprised nivolumab at 240 mg every two weeks and ipilimumab at 1 mg/kg every six weeks. The 200 mg/m2 dose of intravenous cyclophosphamide was given every two weeks, one day before radiation and immunotherapy.

The germline gives CDR1 DFQATT, CDR2 SNEGSKA (reference sequence). V gave up 1 base and J gave up 2 bases; unmatched junction bases: 14. This CDR3 is 21 amino acids long. Covering alpha and beta chains, TRAV- and TRBV-specific primers were used for the first-strand cDNA. A roughly 20-cycle PCR with a constant-region primer and V-primer adapter amplified TCRs. Through in vitro transcription, the mRNA that had been isolated was amplified. TCRdb processed the reads anew with MiXCR; each CDR3 protein has one entry. The profile shows 10,000 to 15,000 distinct CDR3 sequences, roughly 71% of them singletons.

The sequence came from a human donor with advanced metastatic prostate, ovarian, gallbladder or colorectal cancer (not recorded which). This table probably holds off-target reads from a library built for another chain. This rearrangement joins TRBV20-1 to TRBJ2-1; 16 nucleotides line up with TRBD2. The CDR3 sequence: CSARGNSMGLAGGPTYNEQFF. In nucleotides, the CDR3 is TGCAGTGCTAGAGGCAATTCTATGGGACTAGCGGGAGGGCCCACCTACAATGAGCAGTTCTTC.